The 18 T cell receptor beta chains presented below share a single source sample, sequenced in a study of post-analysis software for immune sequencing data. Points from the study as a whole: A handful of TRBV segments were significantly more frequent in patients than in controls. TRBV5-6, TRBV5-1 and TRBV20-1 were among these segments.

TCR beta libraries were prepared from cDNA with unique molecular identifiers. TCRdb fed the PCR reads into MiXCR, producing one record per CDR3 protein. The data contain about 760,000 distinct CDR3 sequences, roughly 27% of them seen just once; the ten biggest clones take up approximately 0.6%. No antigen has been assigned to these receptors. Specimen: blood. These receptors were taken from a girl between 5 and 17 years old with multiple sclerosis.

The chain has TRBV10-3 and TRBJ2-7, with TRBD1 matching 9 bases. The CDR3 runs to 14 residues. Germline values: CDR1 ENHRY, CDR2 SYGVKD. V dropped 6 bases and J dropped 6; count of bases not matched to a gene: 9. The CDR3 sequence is CAIRERQGVSEQYF. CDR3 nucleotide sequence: TGTGCCATCAGGGAAAGACAGGGGGTGTCCGAGCAGTACTTC.

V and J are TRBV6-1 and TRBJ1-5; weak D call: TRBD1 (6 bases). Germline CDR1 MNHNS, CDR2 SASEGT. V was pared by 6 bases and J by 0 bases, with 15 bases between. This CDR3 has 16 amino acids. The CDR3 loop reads CASRGPGQNSNQPQHF. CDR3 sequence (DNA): TGTGCCAGCAGGGGACCCGGACAGAATAGCAATCAGCCCCAGCATTTT.

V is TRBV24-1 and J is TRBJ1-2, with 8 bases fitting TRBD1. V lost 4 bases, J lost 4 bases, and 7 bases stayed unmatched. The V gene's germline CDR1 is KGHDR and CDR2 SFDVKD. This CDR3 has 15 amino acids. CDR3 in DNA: TGTGCCACCAGTGAACCCGGGACAGGAATCTATGGCTACACCTTC. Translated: CATSEPGTGIYGYTF.

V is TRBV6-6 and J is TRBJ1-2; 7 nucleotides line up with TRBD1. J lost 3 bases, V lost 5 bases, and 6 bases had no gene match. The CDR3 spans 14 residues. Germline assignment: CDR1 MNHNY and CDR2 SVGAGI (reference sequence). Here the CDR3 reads CASSGTTGDYGYTF. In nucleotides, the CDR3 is TGTGCCAGCAGTGGAACCACAGGGGACTATGGCTACACCTTC.

The CDR3 DNA is TGTGCCATCGCAGCGGGGGGGGACTATGGCTACACCTTC. Translating it yields CAIAAGGDYGYTF. The chain links TRBV10-3 to TRBJ1-2; possibly TRBD1 for D (5 bases). Trimming cost V 8 bases and J 3 bases, with 13 bases left between them. The CDR3 runs to 13 residues. Germline assignment: CDR1 ENHRY and CDR2 SYGVKD.

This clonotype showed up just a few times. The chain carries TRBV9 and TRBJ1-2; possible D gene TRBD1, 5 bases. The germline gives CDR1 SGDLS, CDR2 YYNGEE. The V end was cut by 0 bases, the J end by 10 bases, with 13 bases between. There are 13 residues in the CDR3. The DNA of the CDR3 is TGTGCCAGCAGCGTAGGTGCAGGGATGTACTACACCTTC. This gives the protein CASSVGAGMYYTF.

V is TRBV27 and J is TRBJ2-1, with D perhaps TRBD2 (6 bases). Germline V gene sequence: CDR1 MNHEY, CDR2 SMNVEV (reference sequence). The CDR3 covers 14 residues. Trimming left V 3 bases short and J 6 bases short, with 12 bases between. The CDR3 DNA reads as TGTGCCAGCAGTTTCTCCGGACTATCCAATGAGCAGTTCTTC. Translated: CASSFSGLSNEQFF.

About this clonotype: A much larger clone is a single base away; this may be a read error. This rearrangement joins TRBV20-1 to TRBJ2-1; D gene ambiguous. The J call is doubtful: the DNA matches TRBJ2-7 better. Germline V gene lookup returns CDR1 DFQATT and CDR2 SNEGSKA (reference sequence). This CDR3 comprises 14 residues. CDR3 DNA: TGCAGTGCTAGTATCACGAGCTCCTACAATGAGCAGTACTTC. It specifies CSASITSSYNEQYF.

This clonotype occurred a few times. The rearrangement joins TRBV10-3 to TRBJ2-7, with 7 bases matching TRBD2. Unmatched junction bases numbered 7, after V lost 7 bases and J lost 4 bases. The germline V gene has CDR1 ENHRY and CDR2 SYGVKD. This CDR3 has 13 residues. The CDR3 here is CAINAAGSYEQYF. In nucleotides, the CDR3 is TGTGCCATCAACGCAGCGGGGAGTTACGAGCAGTACTTC.

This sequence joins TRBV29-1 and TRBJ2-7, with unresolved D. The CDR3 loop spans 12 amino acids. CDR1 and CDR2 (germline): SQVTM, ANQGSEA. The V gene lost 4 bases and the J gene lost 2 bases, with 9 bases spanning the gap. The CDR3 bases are TGCAGCGTTGGGAGTTTGGCCTACGAGCAGTACTTC. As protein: CSVGSLAYEQYF.

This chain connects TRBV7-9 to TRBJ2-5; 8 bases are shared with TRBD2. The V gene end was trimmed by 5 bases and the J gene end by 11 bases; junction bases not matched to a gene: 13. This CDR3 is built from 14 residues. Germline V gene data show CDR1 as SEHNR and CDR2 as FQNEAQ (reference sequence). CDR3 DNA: TGTGCCAGCAGCCTCGGGGGGGCGGGGAATGAGCAGTACTTC. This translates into CASSLGGAGNEQYF.

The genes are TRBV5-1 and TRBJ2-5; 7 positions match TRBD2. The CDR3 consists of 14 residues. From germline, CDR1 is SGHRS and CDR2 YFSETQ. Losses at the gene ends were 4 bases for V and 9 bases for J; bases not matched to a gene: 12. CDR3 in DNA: TGCGCCAGCAGCCGGACTAGTTTCTGGGAGCCCCAGTACTTC. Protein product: CASSRTSFWEPQYF.

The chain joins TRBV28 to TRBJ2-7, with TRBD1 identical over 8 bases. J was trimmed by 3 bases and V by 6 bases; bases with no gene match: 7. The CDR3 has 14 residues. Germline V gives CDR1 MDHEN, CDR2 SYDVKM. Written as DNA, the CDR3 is TGTGCCAGCAGCTATAGGACAGGGAGCTACGAGCAGTACTTC. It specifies CASSYRTGSYEQYF. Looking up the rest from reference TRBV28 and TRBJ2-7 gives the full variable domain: DVKVTQSSRYLVKRTGEKVFLECVQDMDHENMFWYRQDPGLGLRLIYFSYDVKMKEKGDIPEGYSVSREKKERFSLILESASTNQTSMYLCASSYRTGSYEQYFGPGTRLTVT.

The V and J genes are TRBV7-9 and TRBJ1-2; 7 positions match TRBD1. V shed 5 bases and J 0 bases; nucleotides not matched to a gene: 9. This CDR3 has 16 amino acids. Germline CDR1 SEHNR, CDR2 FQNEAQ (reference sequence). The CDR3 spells CASSPGTVGANYGYTF. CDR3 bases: TGTGCCAGCAGCCCCGGGACAGTCGGAGCTAACTATGGCTACACCTTC.

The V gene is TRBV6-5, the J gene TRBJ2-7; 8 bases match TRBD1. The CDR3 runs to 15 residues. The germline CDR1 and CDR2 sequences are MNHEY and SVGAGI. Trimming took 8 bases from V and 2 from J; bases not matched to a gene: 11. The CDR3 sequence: CASGSQGEVPYEQYF. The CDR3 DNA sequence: TGTGCCAGCGGCTCACAGGGGGAGGTACCCTACGAGCAGTACTTC.

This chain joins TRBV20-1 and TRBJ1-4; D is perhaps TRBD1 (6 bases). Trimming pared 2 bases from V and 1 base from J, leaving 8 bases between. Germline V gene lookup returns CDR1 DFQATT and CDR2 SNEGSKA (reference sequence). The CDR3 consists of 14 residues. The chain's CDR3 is CSARTGLTNEKLFF. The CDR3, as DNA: TGCAGTGCTAGAACAGGGTTAACTAATGAAAAACTGTTTTTT.

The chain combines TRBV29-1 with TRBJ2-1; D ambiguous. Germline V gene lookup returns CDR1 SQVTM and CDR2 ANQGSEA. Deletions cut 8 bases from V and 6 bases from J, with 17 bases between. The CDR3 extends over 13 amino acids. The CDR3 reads CSMPLGGINEQFF. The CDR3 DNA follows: TGCAGCATGCCTCTGGGTGGTATCAATGAGCAGTTCTTC.

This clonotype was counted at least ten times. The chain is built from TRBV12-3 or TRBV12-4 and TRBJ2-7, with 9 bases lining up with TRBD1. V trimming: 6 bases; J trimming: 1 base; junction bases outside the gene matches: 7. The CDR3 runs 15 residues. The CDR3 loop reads CASSQGQGASYEQYF. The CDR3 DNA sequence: TGTGCCAGCAGCCAGGGACAGGGCGCATCCTACGAGCAGTACTTC.